The entry that follows covers one T cell receptor beta chain sequence. No antigen is known for it. The data stem from a study of Tregs in tolerant kidney transplant recipients. Study-level background: Mixed chimerism was transient after nonmyeloablative marrow transplants from related graft donors.

Study-wide results and caveats: Nucleotide sequences could not be compared across some patients' samples due to primer changes.

Germline values: CDR1 MNHEY, CDR2 SVGAGI. CDR3 size: 13 residues. V gave up 6 bases and J gave up 3 bases, with 12 bases separating them. Clones were sequenced by immunoSEQ multiplex PCR, and TCRdb holds only the in-frame ones, with some missing. The top ten hold approximately 0.4% of the sample, which has around 75,000 clones, about 89% seen once. CD4+CD25+CD127- Tregs, CD4+CD25- non-Tregs, CD4 and CD8 cells were sorted. The chain links TRBV6-5 to TRBJ2-7; perhaps TRBD2 as D (5 bases). The specimen comprised CD4+ T cells from blood, sampled before the transplant. The source of this sequence is a human donor who received a combined kidney and bone marrow transplant. The DNA for the CDR3 is TGTGCCAGCAGCCGCGGGTCCGGCTACGAGCAGTACTTC. This encodes CASSRGSGYEQYF.